These 30 T cell receptor beta chains originate from one sample sequenced in a study of blood T cells in healthy people across ages. Together with a sample-barcoded 5' primer, a J-beta primer mix was included in a second PCR lasting about 6 to 11 cycles. TCRdb itself ran the 5' RACE reads through MiXCR, one entry per CDR3 protein. The table includes hundreds of thousands of distinct CDR3 sequences, approximately 65% detected once. The sample comprised blood. The source of these receptors is a man aged 30 to 45 in good health.

The CDR3 bases are TGTGCCAGCAGCTTAAGGGGGACGGGTGAAGAGCAGTACTTC. Encoded protein: CASSLRGTGEEQYF. The V call is TRBV11-2, the J call TRBJ2-7, with D maybe TRBD1 (6 bases). Trimming cost V 2 bases and J 7 bases, with 15 bases left between them. From germline, CDR1 is SGHAT and CDR2 FQNNGV. This CDR3 spans 14 amino acids.

The chain links TRBV29-1 to TRBJ2-3; D ambiguous. This CDR3 spans 12 amino acids. Trimming cost V 4 bases and J 2 bases, with 7 bases left between them. Germline CDR1 is SQVTM and CDR2 is ANQGSEA. The CDR3 region is CSVVANTDTQYF. The CDR3 DNA follows: TGCAGCGTTGTGGCCAACACAGATACGCAGTATTTT.

The CDR3 loop is CSARYRGTEKLFF. Written as DNA, the CDR3 is TGCAGTGCTAGGTACCGAGGAACCGAAAAACTGTTTTTT. The chain links TRBV20-1 to TRBJ1-4; unclear D gene. CDR1 is DFQATT, CDR2 SNEGSKA, per germline (reference sequence). The CDR3 has 13 amino acids. Deletions cut 3 bases from V and 8 bases from J, with 13 bases between.

This sequence joins TRBV7-2 and TRBJ2-7; 10 bases are a match to TRBD1. V dropped 5 bases and J dropped 4; count of bases not matched to a gene: 8. Germline V lookup: CDR1 SGHTA, CDR2 FQGNSA. CDR3 length equals 15 residues. In nucleotides, the CDR3 is TGTGCCAGCAGCACAGACAGGGGGCGGGAGTACGAGCAGTACTTC. Amino acid sequence: CASSTDRGREYEQYF. The variable domain in full, completed from reference TRBV7-2 and TRBJ2-7, reads GAGVSQSPSNKVTEKGKDVELRCDPISGHTALYWYRQSLGQGLEFLIYFQGNSAPDKSGLPSDRFSAERTGGSVSTLTIQRTQQEDSAVYLCASSTDRGREYEQYFGPGTRLTVT.

This clonotype was seen a handful of times. The J gene is TRBJ2-7, the V gene TRBV12-3 or TRBV12-4; D ambiguous. Trimming cost V 3 bases and J 3 bases, with 12 bases left between them. This CDR3 is 14 amino acids long. Here the CDR3 reads CASSFKGQLYEQYF. CDR3 nucleotides: TGTGCCAGCAGTTTTAAGGGTCAACTCTACGAGCAGTACTTC.

This clonotype was picked up a small number of times. The gene calls are TRBV10-2 and TRBJ2-1; D possibly matches TRBD1 or TRBD2 (6 bases each). This CDR3 has 15 residues. Trimming removed 8 bases from V and 8 bases from J, with 22 bases in between. Germline values: CDR1 WSHSY, CDR2 SAAADI. This CDR3 is CASSLGEGGNHEQFF. The CDR3 bases are TGCGCCAGCTCCTTGGGCGAGGGGGGTAACCATGAGCAGTTCTTC.

The chain has TRBV29-1 and TRBJ2-5; possibly TRBD2 for D (6 bases). CDR1 is SQVTM, CDR2 ANQGSEA, per germline. The CDR3 contains 14 residues. Trimming cost V 6 bases and J 3 bases, with 17 bases left between them. The CDR3 DNA reads TGCAGCGTCCTAACCTGGGACTTTGAAGAGACCCAGTACTTC. Residues: CSVLTWDFEETQYF.

This clonotype showed up many times. The chain is built from TRBV6-5 and TRBJ2-7; D is undetermined. Trimming removed 6 bases at V and 2 bases at J, with 8 bases between. Germline loops: CDR1 MNHEY, CDR2 SVGAGI. The CDR3 covers 12 residues. CDR3 amino acids: CASSRGTYEQYF. Here the CDR3 DNA reads TGTGCCAGCAGCCGTGGAACCTACGAGCAGTACTTC.

The chain uses TRBV3-1 and TRBJ2-1; no clear D gene. V lost 1 base and J 8 bases, leaving 12 bases between the germline ends. The CDR3 sequence is 14 residues long. The germline gives CDR1 LGHDT, CDR2 YNNKEL (reference sequence). The chain's CDR3 is CASSQVGASYEQFF. The CDR3 bases are TGTGCCAGCAGCCAAGTGGGCGCATCCTATGAGCAGTTCTTC.

The chain uses TRBV5-5 and TRBJ2-7; no clear D. V was shortened by 0 bases and J by 0 bases, with 10 bases between the two germline ends. Germline-derived CDR1 and CDR2 are SGHKS and YYEKEE (reference sequence). This CDR3 comprises 15 residues. CDR3 residues: CASSLAYGISYEQYF. In DNA, the CDR3 is TGTGCCAGCAGCTTGGCCTACGGCATCTCCTACGAGCAGTACTTC.

The chain recombines TRBV10-3 with TRBJ2-1; the match to TRBD1 covers 7 bases. The CDR3 runs to 12 residues. Trimming removed 9 bases from V and 7 bases from J; junction bases left unmatched: 6. Germline lookup yields CDR1 ENHRY and CDR2 SYGVKD. The CDR3 nucleotides are TGTGCCATTACAACAGGGGAGAATGAGCAGTTCTTC. Amino acids: CAITTGENEQFF.

The rearrangement joins TRBV6-6 to TRBJ2-3, with no clear D. Germline CDR1 reads MNHNY; CDR2 reads SVGAGI (reference sequence). This CDR3 has 13 residues. Trimming cost V 5 bases and J 6 bases, with 12 bases left between them. The CDR3 region is CASSPRIGDTQYF. Here the CDR3 DNA reads TGTGCCAGCAGTCCCCGGATCGGTGATACGCAGTATTTT.

Only a few counts were recorded for this clonotype. The chain links TRBV29-1 to TRBJ2-1; TRBD1 might be the D (5 bases). The germline V and J ends were trimmed by 0 bases and 2 bases, with 14 bases remaining between them. Germline-derived CDR1 and CDR2 are SQVTM and ANQGSEA. The CDR3 contains 16 residues. The CDR3 loop is CSVEDFDAGTYNEQFF. CDR3 DNA: TGCAGCGTTGAAGATTTTGATGCAGGGACCTACAATGAGCAGTTCTTC.

This rearrangement joins TRBV28 to TRBJ2-1; D is unclear. Trimming cost V 6 bases and J 2 bases, with 14 bases left between them. Germline V gives CDR1 MDHEN, CDR2 SYDVKM. The CDR3 totals 15 residues. The CDR3 loop is CASSEETAAYNEQFF. The CDR3 nucleotides read TGTGCCAGCAGCGAGGAGACTGCCGCCTACAATGAGCAGTTCTTC.

The V gene is TRBV29-1, the J gene TRBJ2-5, with TRBD1 matching over 8 bases. The J call may not be correct, given that the DNA end is closer to TRBJ2-7. Germline CDR1 is SQVTM and CDR2 is ANQGSEA. The CDR3 has 13 residues. Written as DNA, the CDR3 is TGCAGCGTTAATCAGGGGGCGCGGGACGAGCAGTACTTC. It is translated as CSVNQGARDEQYF.

The chain is built from TRBV4-3 and TRBJ2-7; 12 bases are shared with TRBD2. The germline CDR1 and CDR2 sequences are LGHNA and YSLEER. Losses at the gene ends were 3 bases for V and 2 bases for J; bases not matched to a gene: 5. This CDR3 spans 16 amino acids. The CDR3 sequence: CASSQDTSGGPYEQYF. Here the CDR3 DNA reads TGCGCCAGCAGCCAGGATACTAGCGGGGGGCCCTACGAGCAGTACTTC.

CDR3 DNA: TGCGCCAGCAGCACGGGACTAGCGGGGGGGCAGTACTTC. Its translation is CASSTGLAGGQYF. J is TRBJ2-5 and V is TRBV5-1; 16 bases match TRBD2. The CDR3 has 13 amino acids. The germline gives CDR1 SGHRS, CDR2 YFSETQ. The V gene end was trimmed by 4 bases and the J gene end by 11 bases; junction bases not matched to a gene: 2.

The chain carries TRBV15 and TRBJ1-5, with D possibly matching TRBD1 (5 bases). The germline V gene encodes CDR1 LNHNV and CDR2 YYDKDF (reference sequence). The CDR3 is 15 amino acids. The V gene lost 4 bases and the J gene lost 4 bases, with 14 bases spanning the gap. CDR3 region: CATSTTRGGNQPQHF. Here the CDR3 DNA reads TGTGCCACCAGCACCACCCGGGGGGGAAATCAGCCCCAGCATTTT.

This chain joins TRBV7-8 and TRBJ2-1; D might be TRBD1 (6 bases). Germline CDR1 is SGHVS and CDR2 is FQNEAQ. The CDR3 sequence is 15 residues long. Trimming took 1 base from V and 6 from J, leaving 13 bases between them. The CDR3 sequence: CASSLVMGQANEQFF. Here the CDR3 DNA reads TGTGCCAGCAGCTTAGTAATGGGACAAGCCAATGAGCAGTTCTTC. Based on the CDR3 plus reference TRBV7-8 and TRBJ2-1, the full variable domain is GAGVSQSPRYKVAKRGQDVALRCDPISGHVSLFWYQQALGQGPEFLTYFQNEAQLDKSGLPSDRFFAERPEGSVSTLKIQRTQQEDSAVYLCASSLVMGQANEQFFGPGTRLTVL.

This sequence joins TRBV20-1 and TRBJ2-1; D uncertain. The CDR3 has 12 residues. Trimming left V 8 bases short and J 6 bases short, with 14 bases between. Germline assignment: CDR1 DFQATT and CDR2 SNEGSKA (reference sequence). In DNA form, the CDR3 reads TGCAGTCCTATTTCACCTTCCAATGAGCAGTTCTTC. This codes for CSPISPSNEQFF.

J is TRBJ2-4 and V is TRBV7-3, with unresolved D. V dropped 5 bases and J dropped 9 bases, with 14 bases sitting between them. The CDR3 has 13 residues. CDR1 SGHTA and CDR2 FQGTGA come from the germline V gene. CDR3 amino acids: CASSPIGASIQYF. CDR3 coding DNA: TGTGCCAGCAGCCCCATCGGTGCGAGCATTCAGTACTTC.

The rearrangement uses TRBV6-2 or TRBV6-3 and TRBJ2-1, with TRBD2 matching 8 bases. The length of the CDR3 is 14 residues. V trimming: 7 bases; J trimming: 5 bases; junction bases outside the gene matches: 7. The germline CDR1 and CDR2 sequences are MNHEY and SVGEGT. CDR3 region: CASTRGGRNNEQFF. CDR3 DNA: TGTGCCAGCACCCGGGGGGGACGAAACAATGAGCAGTTCTTC.

The rearrangement links TRBV5-1 to TRBJ2-5, with D possibly TRBD1 on 5 matching bases. The CDR3 spans 16 residues. The germline CDR1 and CDR2 sequences are SGHRS and YFSETQ. V was pared by 0 bases and J by 2 bases, with 14 bases between. The CDR3, as DNA: TGCGCCAGCAGCTTGGCCGGATATGGGGCACAAGAGACCCAGTACTTC. The encoded protein is CASSLAGYGAQETQYF. The full variable domain, its missing parts supplied by reference TRBV5-1 and TRBJ2-5, is KAGVTQTPRYLIKTRGQQVTLSCSPISGHRSVSWYQQTPGQGLQFLFEYFSETQRNKGNFPGRFSGRQFSNSRSEMNVSTLELGDSALYLCASSLAGYGAQETQYFGPGTRLLVL.

V usage is TRBV7-2 and J usage is TRBJ2-1; 7 positions match TRBD2. The ends lost 5 bases at V and 4 bases at J; junction bases unmatched: 14. CDR1 is SGHTA, CDR2 FQGNSA, per germline. CDR3 length equals 17 residues. DNA of the CDR3: TGTGCCAGCAGCCCAAGCCTGGGCGGGGGACCGTACAATGAGCAGTTCTTC. Translated, it gives CASSPSLGGGPYNEQFF. Combining the CDR3 with reference TRBV7-2 and TRBJ2-1 gives the whole variable domain GAGVSQSPSNKVTEKGKDVELRCDPISGHTALYWYRQSLGQGLEFLIYFQGNSAPDKSGLPSDRFSAERTGGSVSTLTIQRTQQEDSAVYLCASSPSLGGGPYNEQFFGPGTRLTVL.

The rearrangement joins TRBV20-1 to TRBJ2-1; 10 bases are a match to TRBD2. CDR1 DFQATT and CDR2 SNEGSKA come from the germline V gene (reference sequence). CDR3 length: 13 residues. V lost 6 bases to trimming and J lost 10 bases; unmatched junction nucleotides: 9. The CDR3 protein is CSASQRGGEEQFF. The CDR3 bases are TGCAGTGCCTCTCAGCGGGGGGGCGAGGAGCAGTTCTTC.

This clonotype was recorded at least ten times. The rearrangement links TRBV4-2 to TRBJ2-7; 7 positions agree with TRBD2. CDR3 length equals 16 residues. Trimming removed 0 bases from V and 6 bases from J; junction bases left unmatched: 11. Germline CDR1 and CDR2: LGHNA and YNFKEQ. This chain's CDR3 is CASSQDRETSSSEQYF. Written as DNA, the CDR3 is TGTGCCAGCAGCCAAGATCGGGAGACTAGCTCCAGCGAGCAGTACTTC.

The chain is built from TRBV28 and TRBJ2-1, with D uncertain. The CDR3 runs 15 residues. Germline values: CDR1 MDHEN, CDR2 SYDVKM. V was trimmed by 6 bases and J by 5 bases, leaving 17 bases between them. The CDR3 spells CASSPVEYRNNEQFF. The CDR3 DNA sequence: TGTGCCAGCAGCCCCGTCGAGTACAGAAACAATGAGCAGTTCTTC.

The DNA for the CDR3 is TGTGCCAGCAGCGTAGGGGAGGGTTTCTACGAGCAGTACTTC. Its protein product is CASSVGEGFYEQYF. The chain has TRBV9 and TRBJ2-4; 7 bases are a match to TRBD2. Judging by the DNA end, TRBJ2-7 fits better; the J call may be wrong. The germline gives CDR1 SGDLS, CDR2 YYNGEE. The CDR3 covers 14 residues.

The V and J genes are TRBV28 and TRBJ2-4; D may match TRBD1 or TRBD2 (6 bases each). Germline V gives CDR1 MDHEN, CDR2 SYDVKM. This CDR3 comprises 15 residues. Between the trimmed V and J ends, which lost 11 bases and 0 bases, there was a span of 17 bases. CDR3 region: CASGRGGRAKNIQYF. Written as DNA, the CDR3 is TGTGCCTCGGGACGAGGGGGGCGAGCCAAAAACATTCAGTACTTC.

This sequence joins TRBV12-3 or TRBV12-4 and TRBJ2-3, with TRBD2 matching over 8 bases. V was clipped by 4 bases and J by 6 bases; unmatched bases: 6. The CDR3 runs to 14 residues. The DNA for the CDR3 is TGTGCCAGCAGTTATGCGGGGGGTTTGGATACGCAGTATTTT. Protein sequence: CASSYAGGLDTQYF.